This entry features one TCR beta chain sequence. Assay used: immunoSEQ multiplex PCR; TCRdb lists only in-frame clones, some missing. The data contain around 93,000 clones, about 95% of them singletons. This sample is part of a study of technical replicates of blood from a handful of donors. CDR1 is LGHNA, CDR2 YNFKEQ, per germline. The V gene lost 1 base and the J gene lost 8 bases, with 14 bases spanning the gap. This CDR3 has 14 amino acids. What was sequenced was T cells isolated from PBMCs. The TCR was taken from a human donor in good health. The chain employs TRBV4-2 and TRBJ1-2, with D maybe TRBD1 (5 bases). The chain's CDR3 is CASSQAWGVGGYTF. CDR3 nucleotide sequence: TGTGCCAGCAGCCAAGCGTGGGGGGTAGGAGGCTACACCTTC.